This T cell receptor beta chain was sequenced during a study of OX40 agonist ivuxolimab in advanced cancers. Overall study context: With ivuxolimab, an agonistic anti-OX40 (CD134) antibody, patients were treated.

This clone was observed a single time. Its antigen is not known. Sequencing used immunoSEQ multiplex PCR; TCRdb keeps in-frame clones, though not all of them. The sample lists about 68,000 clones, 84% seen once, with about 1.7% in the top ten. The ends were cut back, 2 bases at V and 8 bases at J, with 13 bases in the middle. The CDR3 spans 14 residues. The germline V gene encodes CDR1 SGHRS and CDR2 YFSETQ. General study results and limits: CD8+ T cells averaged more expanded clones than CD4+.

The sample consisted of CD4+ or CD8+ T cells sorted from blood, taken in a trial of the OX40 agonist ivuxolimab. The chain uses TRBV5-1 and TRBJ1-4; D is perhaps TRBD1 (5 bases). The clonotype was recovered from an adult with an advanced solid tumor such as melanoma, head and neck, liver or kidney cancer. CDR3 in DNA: TGCGCCAGCAGCTTTGGGACGGTGGGGGAAAAACTGTTTTTT. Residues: CASSFGTVGEKLFF.